These 3 T cell receptor beta chains came from one sample sequenced in a study of cytomegalovirus exposure and HLA in healthy donors. PCR involved 60 Vbeta and 13 Jbeta primers. Assay used: immunoSEQ multiplex PCR; TCRdb lists only in-frame clones, some missing. The sample lists approximately 220,000 clones; 60% to 80% were seen once. Sequenced: PBMCs. The receptors were sampled from a woman in her 30s in good health and CMV-seronegative.

With respect to this clone: This sample includes further DNA sequences coding for the same CDR3. The gene calls are TRBV30 and TRBJ1-2; no reliable D call. The CDR3 is 14 amino acids. CDR1 and CDR2 from the germline V gene are GTSNPN and SVGIG (reference sequence). The V end lost 0 bases, the J end lost 4 bases, and 12 bases lay between the germline ends. The CDR3 spells CAWSVVNRAYGYTF. CDR3 coding DNA: TGTGCCTGGAGTGTAGTAAACCGCGCCTATGGCTACACCTTC.

The rearrangement uses TRBV21-1 and TRBJ2-7; the D call of TRBD1 is as the table states it, not checked on the DNA. TRBV21-1 represents a pseudogene. This CDR3 spans 16 amino acids. CDR3 nucleotides: TGTGCCAGCAGCACAGGACAGGTGAAAAGGTGCTACGAGCAGTACTTC. Protein product: CASSTGQVKRCYEQYF.

This clone was counted between two and nine times. The J gene is TRBJ2-7, the V gene TRBV14; a possible D gene is TRBD2 (6 bases). Looked up from germline, CDR1 is SGHDN and CDR2 is FVKESK. Trimming shortened V by 4 bases and J by 5 bases, and 12 bases separated the two germline ends. This CDR3 comprises 13 residues. The CDR3 bases are TGTGCCAGCAGCCGGCGGGGTATTAACGAGCAGTACTTC. Its translation: CASSRRGINEQYF.